The 29 T cell receptor beta chains given below trace back to one sample, sequenced in a study of graft-versus-host responses after intestinal transplantation. Sequencing was performed with immunoSEQ multiplex PCR; in TCRdb, only in-frame clones are kept and a portion is missing. The sample yields about 21,000 clones, 85% to 95% seen once. This sample comprised PBMCs, obtained roughly 39 weeks after intestinal transplant. The receptors derive from a human patient who received an intestinal transplant, so some T cells may come from the graft donor.

V and J are TRBV7-9 and TRBJ2-1; 9 nucleotides match TRBD2. Losses at the gene ends were 2 bases for V and 8 bases for J; bases not matched to a gene: 13. Germline assignment: CDR1 SEHNR and CDR2 FQNEAQ (reference sequence). This CDR3 is built from 17 residues. The CDR3, as DNA: TGTGCCAGCAGCTTACGTCTGGTGCGGGAGGGCGTCGATGAGCAGTTCTTC. It encodes CASSLRLVREGVDEQFF.

This clone was found a few times. The chain uses TRBV13 and TRBJ2-1, with TRBD1 matching 9 bases. This CDR3 has 13 residues. The V gene's germline CDR1 is PRHDT and CDR2 FYEKMQ (reference sequence). V was clipped by 3 bases and J by 6 bases; unmatched bases: 0. The CDR3 sequence is CASSLTGGNEQFF. The CDR3 nucleotides read TGTGCCAGCAGCTTGACAGGGGGCAATGAGCAGTTCTTC.

The chain joins TRBV28 to TRBJ1-4, with TRBD1 matching 7 bases. The junction had 9 bases not matched to a gene; V was cut back by 3 bases and J by 8 bases. Germline V gives CDR1 MDHEN, CDR2 SYDVKM. The CDR3 runs to 15 residues. CDR3: CASSFPDRDGEKLFF. The CDR3, as DNA: TGTGCCAGCAGTTTCCCCGACAGGGATGGGGAAAAACTGTTTTTT.

The rearrangement links TRBV15 to TRBJ2-5; no definite D call. The CDR3 is 13 amino acids. Germline values: CDR1 LNHNV, CDR2 YYDKDF (reference sequence). V was trimmed by 5 bases and J by 5 bases, leaving 12 bases between them. The CDR3 loop is CATSLTVGETQYF. The CDR3 DNA follows: TGTGCCACCAGCCTGACGGTTGGGGAGACCCAGTACTTC.

The chain has TRBV5-1 and TRBJ2-7; 9 bases line up with TRBD2. V lost 7 bases and J lost 5; bases outside the gene matches: 7. Germline V CDR1 and CDR2: SGHRS, YFSETQ. The CDR3 runs to 13 residues. This chain's CDR3 is CASSVSGSDEQYF. Written as DNA, the CDR3 is TGCGCCAGCTCGGTTAGCGGGAGTGACGAGCAGTACTTC.

This chain joins TRBV7-9 and TRBJ2-3, with 11 bases matching TRBD2. The CDR3 has 17 amino acids. With 5 bases clipped from V and 3 bases from J, the junction kept 10 bases outside the gene matches. CDR1 SEHNR and CDR2 FQNEAQ come from the germline V gene (reference sequence). The CDR3 spells CASSEPPTSGITDTQYF. CDR3 nucleotides: TGTGCCAGCAGCGAACCCCCGACTAGCGGGATTACAGATACGCAGTATTTT.

The gene calls are TRBV10-1 and TRBJ2-1; 9 nucleotides agree with TRBD2. The CDR3 extends over 15 amino acids. Germline values: CDR1 WNHNN, CDR2 SYGVQD (reference sequence). V dropped 5 bases and J dropped 5; count of bases not matched to a gene: 7. The CDR3 nucleotides are TGCGCCAGCAGTCGTAGCGGGAGTGGCGACAATGAGCAGTTCTTC. It codes for CASSRSGSGDNEQFF.

The chain carries TRBV29-1 and TRBJ2-2, with D perhaps matching TRBD1 (6 bases). CDR3 length equals 13 residues. Per germline, CDR1 SQVTM and CDR2 ANQGSEA. V was pared by 7 bases and J by 3 bases, with 12 bases between. CDR3 in DNA: TGCAGCGCGGAACGGACAGACACCGGGGAGCTGTTTTTT. Protein: CSAERTDTGELFF.

V gene TRBV2 combines with J gene TRBJ2-5; 7 bases match TRBD1. J was trimmed by 6 bases and V by 1 base; bases with no gene match: 5. The CDR3 length is 14 residues. Germline lookup yields CDR1 SNHLY and CDR2 FYNNEI. CDR3 sequence reads: CASSEGTGEKTQYF. As DNA, the CDR3 is TGTGCCAGCAGTGAAGGAACAGGGGAAAAGACCCAGTACTTC.

This chain uses TRBV5-6 with TRBJ2-1, with TRBD1 matching over 7 bases. Germline V gene data show CDR1 as SGHDT and CDR2 as YYEEEE. The V and J ends lost 0 bases and 4 bases, in that order; junction bases with no gene match: 4. The CDR3 length is 15 residues. The CDR3 coding sequence is TGTGCCAGCAGCTTGGGGACAGGATCTTACAATGAGCAGTTCTTC. Protein sequence: CASSLGTGSYNEQFF. The whole variable domain, filled in from reference TRBV5-6 and TRBJ2-1, reads DAGVTQSPTHLIKTRGQQVTLRCSPKSGHDTVSWYQQALGQGPQFIFQYYEEEERQRGNFPDRFSGHQFPNYSSELNVNALLLGDSALYLCASSLGTGSYNEQFFGPGTRLTVL.

The chain carries TRBV13 and TRBJ1-5, with 8 bases lining up with TRBD1. J gave up 5 bases and V 5 bases, and 17 bases lay outside the gene matches. There are 18 residues in the CDR3. Germline V lookup: CDR1 PRHDT, CDR2 FYEKMQ (reference sequence). The CDR3 spells CASSPEQDREGPDQPQHF. For the CDR3, the DNA is TGTGCCAGCAGCCCCGAGCAGGACAGGGAAGGACCTGATCAGCCCCAGCATTTT.

The J gene is TRBJ2-1, the V gene TRBV5-6, with 9 bases identical to TRBD2. This CDR3 has 16 amino acids. The germline gives CDR1 SGHDT, CDR2 YYEEEE. Germline trimming cut 0 bases from V and 2 bases from J; bases unmatched to any gene: 3. The CDR3 spells CASSLGLAGPYNEQFF. CDR3 bases: TGTGCCAGCAGCTTGGGGCTAGCGGGACCCTACAATGAGCAGTTCTTC.

V gene TRBV27 combines with J gene TRBJ2-7, with D possibly being TRBD2 (5 bases). CDR3 length equals 13 residues. Trimming cost V 4 bases and J 0 bases, with 7 bases left between them. Germline CDR1 reads MNHEY; CDR2 reads SMNVEV (reference sequence). Written as DNA, the CDR3 is TGTGCCAGCAGTTACGGGATCTCCTACGAGCAGTACTTC. Translated, it gives CASSYGISYEQYF.

This chain joins TRBV25-1 and TRBJ2-6, with a possible D match to TRBD2 (7 bases). This CDR3 spans 17 amino acids. The germline V and J ends were trimmed by 3 bases and 0 bases, with 12 bases remaining between them. From germline, CDR1 is MGHDK and CDR2 SYGVNS. The CDR3 protein is CASSDTGGLSGANVLTF. CDR3 coding DNA: TGTGCCAGCAGTGATACCGGGGGGCTCTCTGGGGCCAACGTCCTGACTTTC. Using reference TRBV25-1 and TRBJ2-6 for the parts outside the CDR3, the full variable domain is EADIYQTPRYLVIGTGKKITLECSQTMGHDKMYWYQQDPGMELHLIHYSYGVNSTEKGDLSSESTVSRIRTEHFPLTLESARPSHTSQYLCASSDTGGLSGANVLTFGAGSRLTVL.

The chain recombines TRBV7-8 with TRBJ2-1, with D possibly TRBD1 on 7 matching bases. This CDR3 has 15 amino acids. Germline-derived CDR1 and CDR2 are SGHVS and FQNEAQ. Trimming removed 2 bases from V and 12 bases from J, with 20 bases in between. For the CDR3, the DNA is TGTGCCAGCAGCTTACCTGGTCAGGGGGGTTCAAGGCAGTTCTTC. Protein product: CASSLPGQGGSRQFF. The full variable domain, in which reference TRBV7-8 and TRBJ2-1 provide the parts outside the CDR3, is GAGVSQSPRYKVAKRGQDVALRCDPISGHVSLFWYQQALGQGPEFLTYFQNEAQLDKSGLPSDRFFAERPEGSVSTLKIQRTQQEDSAVYLCASSLPGQGGSRQFFGPGTRLTVL.

The genes are TRBV15 and TRBJ2-5; D is unresolved. The CDR3 runs 15 residues. CDR1 is LNHNV, CDR2 YYDKDF, per germline (reference sequence). The V gene lost 3 bases and the J gene lost 3 bases, with 14 bases spanning the gap. CDR3 sequence (DNA): TGTGCCACCAGCAGCCCCCTGAGTGGCGAAGAGACCCAGTACTTC. The encoded protein is CATSSPLSGEETQYF.

The gene calls are TRBV2 and TRBJ2-4; D remains ambiguous. The V end lost 8 bases, the J end lost 8 bases, and 7 bases lay between the germline ends. Per the germline V gene, CDR1 is SNHLY and CDR2 is FYNNEI. The CDR3 loop spans 10 amino acids. The CDR3 spells CASRGDIQYF. The CDR3 DNA follows: TGTGCCAGCCGCGGAGACATTCAGTACTTC.

The chain uses TRBV6-6 and TRBJ2-3, with D tentatively TRBD1 or TRBD2 (8 bases each). V was clipped by 6 bases and J by 1 base, with 17 bases between them. CDR3 length equals 16 residues. CDR1 and CDR2 (germline): MNHNY, SVGAGI (reference sequence). For the CDR3, the DNA is TGTGCCAGCAGGCGACAGGGGCGGGAGGGCACAGATACGCAGTATTTT. Translating it yields CASRRQGREGTDTQYF.

V is TRBV28 and J is TRBJ1-2; D is unresolved. The CDR3 runs to 17 residues. The V gene lost 4 bases and the J gene lost 0 bases, with 18 bases spanning the gap. Germline lookup yields CDR1 MDHEN and CDR2 SYDVKM. The CDR3 loop reads CASSSPYIEDANYGYTF. In DNA, the CDR3 is TGTGCCAGCAGTTCCCCCTATATCGAAGACGCTAACTATGGCTACACCTTC.

The J gene is TRBJ2-1, the V gene TRBV5-1, with TRBD2 matching over 9 bases. Per germline, CDR1 SGHRS and CDR2 YFSETQ. This CDR3 is 20 amino acids long. V was clipped by 0 bases and J by 4 bases; unmatched bases: 17. CDR3 nucleotides: TGCGCCAGCAGCTTGGGTGACCTTACTCGGGGTCTAGCGGGGTACAATGAGCAGTTCTTC. Translation gives CASSLGDLTRGLAGYNEQFF. The variable domain in full, with the rest retrieved from reference TRBV5-1 and TRBJ2-1, is KAGVTQTPRYLIKTRGQQVTLSCSPISGHRSVSWYQQTPGQGLQFLFEYFSETQRNKGNFPGRFSGRQFSNSRSEMNVSTLELGDSALYLCASSLGDLTRGLAGYNEQFFGPGTRLTVL.

V and J are TRBV7-8 and TRBJ2-7; a weak D match, TRBD1 (5 bases). The CDR3 spans 15 residues. V was shortened by 1 base and J by 2 bases, with 12 bases between the two germline ends. Looked up from germline, CDR1 is SGHVS and CDR2 is FQNEAQ. CDR3 in DNA: TGTGCCAGCAGCTTAGGCGCAGGGCTTACCTACGAGCAGTACTTC. Translated, it gives CASSLGAGLTYEQYF.

The V gene is TRBV7-9, the J gene TRBJ1-1; D is possibly TRBD1 (5 bases). The V gene's germline CDR1 is SEHNR and CDR2 FQNEAQ (reference sequence). Deletions cut 5 bases from V and 0 bases from J, with 16 bases between. There are 16 residues in the CDR3. As DNA, the CDR3 is TGTGCCAGCAGCCCCGGGACGGTCAAGTTGAACACTGAAGCTTTCTTT. Translation gives CASSPGTVKLNTEAFF. Combining the CDR3 with reference TRBV7-9 and TRBJ1-1 gives the whole variable domain DTGVSQNPRHKITKRGQNVTFRCDPISEHNRLYWYRQTLGQGPEFLTYFQNEAQLEKSRLLSDRFSAERPKGSFSTLEIQRTEQGDSAMYLCASSPGTVKLNTEAFFGQGTRLTVV.

This clone was found once. The chain combines TRBV25-1 with TRBJ2-7; no definite D call. Germline V CDR1 and CDR2: MGHDK, SYGVNS. This CDR3 is 14 amino acids long. The V and J ends lost 3 bases and 2 bases respectively, with 11 bases between them. The CDR3 is CASSDGLDPYEQYF. Written as DNA, the CDR3 is TGTGCCAGCAGTGATGGGCTGGACCCCTACGAGCAGTACTTC.

The chain joins TRBV7-9 to TRBJ2-7, with TRBD1 matching over 10 bases. Germline CDR1 and CDR2: SEHNR and FQNEAQ (reference sequence). The V gene end was trimmed by 4 bases and the J gene end by 6 bases; junction bases not matched to a gene: 0. The CDR3 is made up of 12 amino acids. The CDR3 reads CASSWTGGEQYF. For the CDR3, the DNA is TGTGCCAGCAGCTGGACAGGGGGCGAGCAGTACTTC.

The chain has TRBV19 and TRBJ2-7; perhaps TRBD1 as D (6 bases). In germline, CDR1 is LNHDA, CDR2 SQIVND (reference sequence). CDR3 length: 13 amino acids. With 3 bases removed from V and 2 bases from J, the gap between germline ends came to 8 bases. As DNA, the CDR3 is TGTGCCAGTAGTATGGGACATCCCTACGAGCAGTACTTC. Translation: CASSMGHPYEQYF.

The DNA of the CDR3 is TGCGCCAGCAGCTTGTCCGGGAGCCCCTACAATGAGCAGTTCTTC. Encoded protein: CASSLSGSPYNEQFF. The chain recombines TRBV5-1 with TRBJ2-1, with a weak D call TRBD2 (6 bases). The CDR3 loop spans 15 amino acids. Trimming cost V 1 base and J 2 bases, with 10 bases left between them. Per germline, CDR1 SGHRS and CDR2 YFSETQ.

CDR3 protein: CASSYLGGRNQPQHF. CDR3 coding DNA: TGTGCCAGCAGCTACCTTGGGGGCCGCAATCAGCCCCAGCATTTT. The gene calls are TRBV7-2 and TRBJ1-5; a weak D match, TRBD1 (6 bases). CDR1 is SGHTA, CDR2 FQGNSA, per germline. The CDR3 contains 15 residues. With 4 bases removed from V and 2 bases from J, the gap between germline ends came to 12 bases.

The chain uses TRBV27 and TRBJ2-3, with a tentative D call TRBD1 (6 bases). Trimming took 5 bases from V and 6 from J, leaving 21 bases between them. CDR1 and CDR2 (germline): MNHEY, SMNVEV (reference sequence). This CDR3 spans 16 amino acids. The CDR3 loop is CASSPIHTGRTDTQYF. CDR3 coding DNA: TGTGCCAGCAGTCCCATTCACACAGGGCGGACGGATACGCAGTATTTT.

The chain uses TRBV19 and TRBJ2-1; TRBD1 matches 11 bases. This CDR3 comprises 16 residues. V was clipped by 2 bases and J by 8 bases; unmatched bases: 8. Germline CDR1 and CDR2: LNHDA and SQIVND (reference sequence). The CDR3 loop reads CASSITDRGRLDEQFF. Here the CDR3 DNA reads TGTGCCAGTAGTATAACGGACAGGGGGCGACTAGATGAGCAGTTCTTC.